This T cell receptor (beta chain) is drawn from a study of T cells after somatic rescue of genetic block. Profiled with immunoSEQ multiplex PCR; TCRdb holds only in-frame clones, not every one. Among some 13,000 clones listed, under 85% were seen once. This clone appeared a single time. CDR3 length: 20 residues. The J segment lost 1 base and the V segment lost 4 bases, leaving 22 bases of the junction unmatched. CDR1 is SGHRS, CDR2 YFSETQ, per germline. The TCR sequence derives from a boy younger than 18. The rearrangement uses TRBV5-1 and TRBJ1-1; TRBD1 agrees at 7 bases. The source material was peripheral blood mononuclear cells (PBMCs). The CDR3 region is CASSQNQQGLVFLRNTEAFF. The CDR3, as DNA: TGCGCCAGCAGCCAGAATCAACAGGGGTTGGTTTTTCTAAGGAACACTGAAGCTTTCTTT.